This is a list of T cell receptor beta chains from one sample in a study of T cells in Graves' hyperthyroidism and ophthalmopathy. MiXCR was run by TCRdb on the multiplex PCR reads, yielding one entry per CDR3 protein. The sample shows about 37,000 distinct CDR3 sequences, around 56% of them seen only once. The sample taken for sequencing was blood. All receptors derive from a man between 35 and 55 years old with Graves' ophthalmopathy. Each CDR3 is given with its conserved first and last residue. The D gene is left open where the match is weak. The size field is filled for only some rows; it gives once, few, many or a size class.

j_call: TRBJ1-4; v_call: TRBV28; clone_size: many; cdr3_length: 14; d_call: .; cdr3_nt: TGTGCCAGCAGGTCCCGGGGGGGGGACGAAAAACTGTTTTTT; cdr3_aa: CASRSRGGDEKLFF
j_call: TRBJ1-4; v_call: TRBV29-1; clone_size: .; cdr3_length: 13; d_call: .; cdr3_nt: TGCAGCGCAACCCAAACAACTAATGAAAATTTTTTTTTT; cdr3_aa: CSATQTTNENFFF
j_call: TRBJ2-7; v_call: TRBV25-1; clone_size: many; cdr3_length: 13; d_call: .; cdr3_nt: TGTGCCAGCGGGGCGGTCTTCTCCTACGAGCAGTACTTC; cdr3_aa: CASGAVFSYEQYF
j_call: TRBJ2-5; v_call: TRBV6-5; clone_size: many; cdr3_length: 15; d_call: .; cdr3_nt: TGTGCCAGCAGCCTTGGCCAGGCCGCCGCAGAGACCCAGTACTTC; cdr3_aa: CASSLGQAAAETQYF
j_call: TRBJ2-5; v_call: TRBV7-6; clone_size: .; cdr3_length: 16; d_call: TRBD2; cdr3_nt: TGTGCCAGCAGCTTCGCTCTAGCGGGAGGTCGTGAGACCCAGTACTTC; cdr3_aa: CASSFALAGGRETQYF
j_call: TRBJ1-2; v_call: TRBV29-1; clone_size: .; cdr3_length: 16; d_call: TRBD1; cdr3_nt: TGCAGCGTTGATTTGGTACAGGAGGGGGACAGCTCCGGCTACACCTTC; cdr3_aa: CSVDLVQEGDSSGYTF
j_call: TRBJ2-7; v_call: TRBV5-5; clone_size: many; cdr3_length: 15; d_call: TRBD1; cdr3_nt: TGTGCCAGCAGCTTGGCGACAGGGAGCGTCTACGAGCAGTACTTC; cdr3_aa: CASSLATGSVYEQYF
j_call: TRBJ1-6; v_call: TRBV9; clone_size: medium-sized; cdr3_length: 15; d_call: TRBD1; cdr3_nt: TGTGCCAGCAGCGGAAGACAGGGAAAGGATTCACCCCTCCACTTT; cdr3_aa: CASSGRQGKDSPLHF
j_call: TRBJ2-7; v_call: TRBV10-3; clone_size: .; cdr3_length: 15; d_call: TRBD2; cdr3_nt: TGTGCCATCAGTGAGTTAAGCGGGAGGACCTACGAGCAGTACTTC; cdr3_aa: CAISELSGRTYEQYF
j_call: TRBJ2-7; v_call: TRBV5-5; clone_size: .; cdr3_length: 14; d_call: .; cdr3_nt: TGTGCCAGCAGTCTTCAATGGGGTGGCACCGAGCAGTACTTC; cdr3_aa: CASSLQWGGTEQYF
j_call: TRBJ2-1; v_call: TRBV7-6; clone_size: medium-sized; cdr3_length: 15; d_call: .; cdr3_nt: TGTGCCAGCAGTCCAGCCCTCGACAGCTACAATGAGCAGTTCTTC; cdr3_aa: CASSPALDSYNEQFF
j_call: TRBJ2-7; v_call: TRBV7-2; clone_size: .; cdr3_length: 15; d_call: TRBD1; cdr3_nt: TGTGCCAGCAGCTCCGGGACAGGGGGACTCTACGAACAGTACTTC; cdr3_aa: CASSSGTGGLYEQYF
j_call: TRBJ2-5; v_call: TRBV29-1; clone_size: .; cdr3_length: 15; d_call: .; cdr3_nt: TGCAGCGTCGACGGAACGTCCGTCACCCAAGAGACCCAGTACTTC; cdr3_aa: CSVDGTSVTQETQYF
j_call: TRBJ2-1; v_call: TRBV20-1; clone_size: .; cdr3_length: 15; d_call: TRBD2; cdr3_nt: TGCAGTGCTAGCGGGACTAGCGGGAGGGCCGGTGAGCAGTTCTTC; cdr3_aa: CSASGTSGRAGEQFF
j_call: TRBJ1-5; v_call: TRBV7-2; clone_size: .; cdr3_length: 14; d_call: .; cdr3_nt: TGTGCCAGCAGCTCAGGGTTATCCAATCAGCCCCAGCATTTT; cdr3_aa: CASSSGLSNQPQHF
j_call: TRBJ2-1; v_call: TRBV7-2; clone_size: medium-sized; cdr3_length: 14; d_call: .; cdr3_nt: TGTGCCAGCAGCCTAGGGTCCAATAGGGATGAGCAGTTCTTC; cdr3_aa: CASSLGSNRDEQFF
j_call: TRBJ2-1; v_call: TRBV15; clone_size: many; cdr3_length: 18; d_call: .; cdr3_nt: TGTGCCACCAGCAGAGATCTTTATGGGGAAACAACCTACAATGAGCAGTTCTTC; cdr3_aa: CATSRDLYGETTYNEQFF
j_call: TRBJ2-7; v_call: TRBV5-6; clone_size: .; cdr3_length: 16; d_call: TRBD1; cdr3_nt: TGTGCCAGCAGCTTGTTTTACAGGGGGCTTTCCTACGAGCAGTACTTC; cdr3_aa: CASSLFYRGLSYEQYF
j_call: TRBJ1-1; v_call: TRBV20-1; clone_size: .; cdr3_length: 15; d_call: .; cdr3_nt: TGCAGTGCTAGAAGGCCAGGGTCCGGAAACACTGAAGCTTTCTTT; cdr3_aa: CSARRPGSGNTEAFF
j_call: TRBJ1-1; v_call: TRBV20-1; clone_size: .; cdr3_length: 12; d_call: .; cdr3_nt: TGCAGCGGGCGGCGACTTAGCACTAAGGCTTTCTTT; cdr3_aa: CSGRRLSTKAFF
j_call: TRBJ1-1; v_call: TRBV5-1; clone_size: many; cdr3_length: 13; d_call: .; cdr3_nt: TGCGCCAGCAGCTTGAGGGGCGGCACTGAAGCTTTCTTT; cdr3_aa: CASSLRGGTEAFF
j_call: TRBJ2-1; v_call: TRBV20-1; clone_size: medium-sized; cdr3_length: 12; d_call: TRBD1; cdr3_nt: TGCAGTGGGGGGACAGGGGGCGATGAGCAGTTCTTC; cdr3_aa: CSGGTGGDEQFF
j_call: TRBJ2-1; v_call: TRBV20-1; clone_size: .; cdr3_length: 14; d_call: TRBD2; cdr3_nt: TGCAGTGCTAGACTAGCGGGGGGGTTCAATGAGCAGTTCTTC; cdr3_aa: CSARLAGGFNEQFF
j_call: TRBJ1-1; v_call: TRBV7-6; clone_size: .; cdr3_length: 13; d_call: .; cdr3_nt: TGTGCCAGCAGCCCGGGCGGGGTGGCTGAAGCTTTCTTT; cdr3_aa: CASSPGGVAEAFF
j_call: TRBJ1-1; v_call: TRBV11-2; clone_size: many; cdr3_length: 15; d_call: TRBD1; cdr3_nt: TGTGCCAGCACCGCGACAGGGGCCAAGAACACTGAAGCTTTCTTT; cdr3_aa: CASTATGAKNTEAFF
j_call: TRBJ1-2; v_call: TRBV5-4; clone_size: many; cdr3_length: 13; d_call: .; cdr3_nt: TGTGCCAGCAGAACACCGGGGGCCTATGGCTACACCTTC; cdr3_aa: CASRTPGAYGYTF
j_call: TRBJ2-5; v_call: TRBV7-2; clone_size: once; cdr3_length: 14; d_call: TRBD2; cdr3_nt: TGTGCCAGCGGAATGGGGGGGGTCCAAGAGACCCAGTACTTC; cdr3_aa: CASGMGGVQETQYF
j_call: TRBJ2-7; v_call: TRBV3-1; clone_size: many; cdr3_length: 15; d_call: TRBD2; cdr3_nt: TGTGCCAGCAGCCAATTAGGTGGCGGGGGGGTTGAGCAGTACTTC; cdr3_aa: CASSQLGGGGVEQYF
j_call: TRBJ2-2; v_call: TRBV5-1; clone_size: few; cdr3_length: 18; d_call: TRBD2; cdr3_nt: TGCACCAGCAGCTCATCACCTGCGGGGGGGCTTGGGACCGGGGAGCTGTTTTTT; cdr3_aa: CTSSSSPAGGLGTGELFF
j_call: TRBJ1-2; v_call: TRBV10-2; clone_size: medium-sized; cdr3_length: 14; d_call: .; cdr3_nt: TGCGCCAGCAGTACAGAGACAGTTAACTATGGCTACACCTTC; cdr3_aa: CASSTETVNYGYTF
j_call: TRBJ1-2; v_call: TRBV29-1; clone_size: few; cdr3_length: 12; d_call: .; cdr3_nt: TGCAGCGTTGCGGGATCGTATTATGGCTACACCTTC; cdr3_aa: CSVAGSYYGYTF
j_call: TRBJ2-7; v_call: TRBV18; clone_size: many; cdr3_length: 13; d_call: .; cdr3_nt: TGTGCCAGCTCACCAAATTTGGGGGGCGAGCAGTACTTC; cdr3_aa: CASSPNLGGEQYF
j_call: TRBJ2-3; v_call: TRBV2; clone_size: many; cdr3_length: 16; d_call: TRBD2; cdr3_nt: TGTGCCAGCAGATTTGGACTAGCGGGAAGCACAGATACGCAGTATTTT; cdr3_aa: CASRFGLAGSTDTQYF
j_call: TRBJ2-1; v_call: TRBV5-1; clone_size: .; cdr3_length: 16; d_call: TRBD2; cdr3_nt: TGCGCCAGCAGCTTGCCGGGGGGGACGGTTGTAGGCGAGCAGTTCTTC; cdr3_aa: CASSLPGGTVVGEQFF
j_call: TRBJ2-1; v_call: TRBV4-1; clone_size: .; cdr3_length: 15; d_call: TRBD2; cdr3_nt: TGCGCCAGCAGCCAAGATCCACTAGCGGGAGGTGCGCAGTTCTTC; cdr3_aa: CASSQDPLAGGAQFF
j_call: TRBJ2-5; v_call: TRBV3-1; clone_size: many; cdr3_length: 14; d_call: .; cdr3_nt: TGTGCCAGCAGCCAAGCGGCAGGGATGAAGACCCAGTACTTC; cdr3_aa: CASSQAAGMKTQYF
j_call: TRBJ1-6; v_call: TRBV20-1; clone_size: .; cdr3_length: 16; d_call: .; cdr3_nt: TGCAGTGCTAGATGGGGCGGGGGGGATTATAATTCACCCCTCCACTTT; cdr3_aa: CSARWGGGDYNSPLHF
j_call: TRBJ1-6; v_call: TRBV20-1; clone_size: medium-sized; cdr3_length: 14; d_call: .; cdr3_nt: TGCAGTGCTAGAAAGGCCAGGGTAGGGTCACCCCTCCACTTT; cdr3_aa: CSARKARVGSPLHF
j_call: TRBJ2-1; v_call: TRBV5-1; clone_size: once; cdr3_length: 11; d_call: .; cdr3_nt: TGCGCCAGCAGTAGGGGCCAGGAGCAGTTCTTC; cdr3_aa: CASSRGQEQFF
j_call: TRBJ1-5; v_call: TRBV6-6; clone_size: many; cdr3_length: 11; d_call: .; cdr3_nt: TGTGCCAGCTATAGCAATCAGCCCCAGCATTTT; cdr3_aa: CASYSNQPQHF
j_call: TRBJ2-7; v_call: TRBV5-1; clone_size: .; cdr3_length: 13; d_call: .; cdr3_nt: TGCGCCAGCAGCTTGGAACAGGGTTGCGAGCAGTACTTC; cdr3_aa: CASSLEQGCEQYF
j_call: TRBJ2-7; v_call: TRBV7-3; clone_size: .; cdr3_length: 15; d_call: TRBD2; cdr3_nt: TGTGCCAGCAGTCTCCAGACTAGCGGGGGCTACGAGCAGTACTTC; cdr3_aa: CASSLQTSGGYEQYF
j_call: TRBJ2-3; v_call: TRBV5-1; clone_size: many; cdr3_length: 16; d_call: .; cdr3_nt: TGCGCCAGCAGCTTGGCAGTGGGGGCCCCCGCAGATACGCAGTATTTT; cdr3_aa: CASSLAVGAPADTQYF
j_call: TRBJ2-1; v_call: TRBV19; clone_size: many; cdr3_length: 16; d_call: TRBD2; cdr3_nt: TGTGCCAGTAGTGTAACTAGCGGGAGGCGGGAGGGTGAGCAGTTCTTC; cdr3_aa: CASSVTSGRREGEQFF
j_call: TRBJ2-3; v_call: TRBV19; clone_size: many; cdr3_length: 14; d_call: TRBD2; cdr3_nt: TGTGCCAGTGGGACTAGCGGTATTAGGGATACGCAGTATTTT; cdr3_aa: CASGTSGIRDTQYF
j_call: TRBJ1-2; v_call: TRBV7-9; clone_size: .; cdr3_length: 15; d_call: TRBD1; cdr3_nt: TGTGCCAGCATCCTTCGGGACAGGGGATTTGGAGGCTACACCTTC; cdr3_aa: CASILRDRGFGGYTF
j_call: TRBJ1-6; v_call: TRBV12-3/TRBV12-4; clone_size: many; cdr3_length: 16; d_call: .; cdr3_nt: TGTGCCAGCAGTTTCAACAGGGAGGGGTATAATTCACCCCTCCACTTT; cdr3_aa: CASSFNREGYNSPLHF